This TCR beta chain is drawn from a study of T cells after yellow fever vaccination. Regarding the study as a whole: Weaker overall, the secondary response nonetheless peaked faster (day 5 versus 15).

TCRdb reprocessed the 5' RACE reads with MiXCR, giving one entry per CDR3 protein. The sample holds some 560,000 distinct CDR3 sequences, around a sixth seen once. The V gene's germline CDR1 is SGHTA and CDR2 FQGNSA. V was clipped by 8 bases and J by 7 bases, with 14 bases between them. The CDR3 runs to 13 residues. A word on this clonotype: The antigen is undetermined.

This clonotype was obtained from a man between 18 and 29 years old who received the YFV17D yellow fever vaccine. The rearrangement links TRBV7-2 to TRBJ1-4; D unclear. Here the sequenced sample was PBMCs, taken around 5 days after the first yellow fever vaccination. The CDR3 DNA sequence: TGTGCCAGCGGTTCGTCCCGGGGTGAAAAACTGTTTTTT. Translated: CASGSSRGEKLFF.